These 25 T cell receptor beta chains were all obtained from the same sample, sequenced in a study of OX40 agonist ivuxolimab in advanced cancers. Produced via immunoSEQ multiplex PCR; TCRdb's table is partial and in-frame only. The data show around 100,000 clones, 89% seen once. The specimen comprised CD4+ or CD8+ T cells sorted from blood, sampled in a trial of the OX40 agonist ivuxolimab. The receptors originated from an adult with an advanced solid tumor such as melanoma, head and neck, liver or kidney cancer.

V gene TRBV6-1 combines with J gene TRBJ2-5; D not resolved. The CDR3 has 17 amino acids. Trimming stripped 1 base from V and 2 bases from J, with 17 bases between. Germline CDR1 and CDR2: MNHNS and SASEGT. The CDR3 spells CASSEVGWGSFQETQYF. The CDR3, as DNA: TGTGCCAGCAGTGAAGTAGGGTGGGGTTCCTTTCAAGAGACCCAGTACTTC.

The chain recombines TRBV7-6 with TRBJ2-3, with D perhaps TRBD2 (6 bases). This CDR3 has 16 residues. V was pared by 5 bases and J by 1 base, with 16 bases between. Germline CDR1 is SGHVS and CDR2 is FNYEAQ. The CDR3 protein is CASSRPGRVGTDTQYF. The CDR3 DNA follows: TGTGCCAGCAGCCGACCCGGGAGAGTCGGCACAGATACGCAGTATTTT.

CDR3 DNA sequence: TGTGCCAGCACCCGGGACAGGACTTACAATGAGCAGTTCTTC. This translates into CASTRDRTYNEQFF. This chain connects TRBV27 to TRBJ2-1, with TRBD1 matching over 8 bases. Germline V lookup: CDR1 MNHEY, CDR2 SMNVEV (reference sequence). The CDR3 is 14 residues long. Germline trimming cut 7 bases from V and 4 bases from J; bases unmatched to any gene: 6.

The CDR3 DNA sequence: TGTGCCAGCAGTGAAATAGCGGGGGGCCACGAGCAGTACTTC. It yields the protein CASSEIAGGHEQYF. The V and J genes are TRBV6-1 and TRBJ2-5, with 10 bases lining up with TRBD2. Gene TRBJ2-7 matches the end of the DNA better, so the J call may be wrong. In germline, CDR1 is MNHNS, CDR2 SASEGT. The CDR3 totals 14 residues.

The V gene is TRBV27, the J gene TRBJ1-5; D unresolved. V gave up 1 base and J gave up 4 bases, with 8 bases separating them. This CDR3 has 14 amino acids. Germline CDR1 and CDR2: MNHEY and SMNVEV (reference sequence). The CDR3 spells CASSLWVGNQPQHF. In DNA form, the CDR3 reads TGTGCCAGCAGTTTATGGGTAGGGAATCAGCCCCAGCATTTT.

This clone was observed once. The V gene is TRBV7-2, the J gene TRBJ2-5; tentative D call: TRBD2 (5 bases). The V end lost 1 base, the J end lost 3 bases, and 6 bases lay between the germline ends. CDR3 length: 13 residues. The germline CDR1 and CDR2 sequences are SGHTA and FQGNSA. CDR3 loop: CASSLGGKETQYF. CDR3 sequence (DNA): TGTGCCAGCAGCTTAGGAGGGAAAGAGACCCAGTACTTC.

The chain carries TRBV2 and TRBJ1-4, with TRBD1 as a possible D gene (6 bases). Germline-derived CDR1 and CDR2 are SNHLY and FYNNEI. CDR3 length: 15 amino acids. Trimming removed 2 bases from V and 8 bases from J, with 15 bases in between. In DNA form, the CDR3 reads TGTGCCAGCAGTGAAAGGGTGGGGGCCAGAGAAAAACTGTTTTTT. Encoded protein: CASSERVGAREKLFF.

About this clone: Germline and junction disagree at one end, which may indicate a read error. J is TRBJ1-2 and V is TRBV2; D is uncertain. The CDR3 extends over 14 amino acids. Germline V gene data show CDR1 as SNHLY and CDR2 as FYNNEI. In nucleotides, the CDR3 is TGTGCCAGCAGCGACAATCGGGGTCCCTCGCCGGTAGCCTTC. It encodes CASSDNRGPSPVAF.

This clone has only one observation. The V call is TRBV28, the J call TRBJ2-1, with unresolved D. Germline V gene lookup returns CDR1 MDHEN and CDR2 SYDVKM. Trimming shortened V by 7 bases and J by 4 bases, and 11 bases separated the two germline ends. CDR3 length: 13 amino acids. CDR3 loop: CASTRLDYNEQFF. CDR3 DNA sequence: TGTGCCAGCACCCGCCTAGATTACAATGAGCAGTTCTTC.

The chain is built from TRBV27 and TRBJ1-5, with D possibly matching TRBD1 (6 bases). V was trimmed by 2 bases and J by 13 bases, leaving 15 bases between them. The CDR3 loop spans 13 amino acids. Per the germline V gene, CDR1 is MNHEY and CDR2 is SMNVEV (reference sequence). The DNA for the CDR3 is TGTGCCAGCAGTTTAAATCTCGGCCAGGGGCAGCATTTT. Protein product: CASSLNLGQGQHF.

The V call is TRBV19, the J call TRBJ2-4, with D hard to call. The V and J ends lost 2 bases and 2 bases respectively, with 13 bases between them. Per the germline V gene, CDR1 is LNHDA and CDR2 is SQIVND (reference sequence). The CDR3 sequence is 16 residues long. The CDR3 coding sequence is TGTGCCAGTAGTATATCGGGCGCGTCCCCCAAAAACATTCAGTACTTC. It translates to CASSISGASPKNIQYF. The whole variable domain, remainder taken from reference TRBV19 and TRBJ2-4, is DGGITQSPKYLFRKEGQNVTLSCEQNLNHDAMYWYRQDPGQGLRLIYYSQIVNDFQKGDIAEGYSVSREKKESFPLTVTSAQKNPTAFYLCASSISGASPKNIQYFGAGTRLSVL.

This chain joins TRBV7-2 and TRBJ1-3; no firm D call. Germline V gene lookup returns CDR1 SGHTA and CDR2 FQGNSA. The CDR3 runs 14 residues. The V and J ends lost 1 base and 0 bases respectively, with 4 bases between them. The CDR3 DNA is TGTGCCAGCAGCTTAGGGGCCTCTGGAAACACCATATATTTT. Translated: CASSLGASGNTIYF.

The chain has TRBV2 and TRBJ1-1; 7 nucleotides match TRBD1. Trimming at V came to 1 base and at J to 1 base, leaving 3 bases not matched to a gene. The CDR3 has 15 residues. Looked up from germline, CDR1 is SNHLY and CDR2 is FYNNEI. Written as DNA, the CDR3 is TGTGCCAGCAGTGAAGGTGGGACAGCGAACACTGAAGCTTTCTTT. Translated, it gives CASSEGGTANTEAFF.

The V and J genes are TRBV2 and TRBJ1-2; D unresolved. In germline, CDR1 is SNHLY, CDR2 FYNNEI. CDR3 length: 14 amino acids. The V end was cut by 5 bases, the J end by 0 bases, with 10 bases between. CDR3 coding DNA: TGTGCCAGCAGTCGGGAAGGTACTAACTATGGCTACACCTTC. Its protein is CASSREGTNYGYTF.

V and J are TRBV2 and TRBJ2-3; D gene uncertain. Germline CDR1 is SNHLY and CDR2 is FYNNEI. The CDR3 runs to 13 residues. V was pared by 1 base and J by 4 bases, with 6 bases between. CDR3 bases: TGTGCCAGCAGTGAAGACATTTCAGATACGCAGTATTTT. Amino acid sequence: CASSEDISDTQYF.

V and J are TRBV19 and TRBJ2-1; possible D gene TRBD1, 6 bases. Germline CDR1 is LNHDA and CDR2 is SQIVND (reference sequence). This CDR3 comprises 16 residues. V was cut by 1 base and J by 6 bases, with 16 bases left in between. The CDR3 region has the DNA TGTGCCAGTAGTATAGCCAGGACAGCGTTGAGCAATGAGCAGTTCTTC. Protein product: CASSIARTALSNEQFF.

V usage is TRBV5-1 and J usage is TRBJ2-6; a possible D gene is TRBD1 (6 bases). The CDR3 length is 17 residues. V lost 0 bases, J lost 2 bases, and 12 bases lay in between. The germline V gene encodes CDR1 SGHRS and CDR2 YFSETQ. The CDR3 DNA reads as TGCGCCAGCAGCTTGGTTACAGGGCCCCCTGGGGCCAACGTCCTGACTTTC. Its translation is CASSLVTGPPGANVLTF.

This chain links TRBV18 with TRBJ2-1; TRBD2 agrees at 9 bases. In germline, CDR1 is KGHSH, CDR2 LQKENI. The J segment lost 0 bases and the V segment lost 3 bases, leaving 3 bases of the junction unmatched. CDR3 length: 16 amino acids. Here the CDR3 DNA reads TGTGCCAGCTCACCTAGCGGGGGCAGCTCCTACAATGAGCAGTTCTTC. Residues: CASSPSGGSSYNEQFF. Drawing the rest from reference TRBV18 and TRBJ2-1, the complete variable domain is NAGVMQNPRHLVRRRGQEARLRCSPMKGHSHVYWYRQLPEEGLKFMVYLQKENIIDESGMPKERFSAEFPKEGPSILRIQQVVRGDSAAYFCASSPSGGSSYNEQFFGPGTRLTVL.

This clone is a singleton in its sample. The V and J genes are TRBV10-3 and TRBJ2-2; D is unresolved. The CDR3 totals 15 residues. Per the germline V gene, CDR1 is ENHRY and CDR2 is SYGVKD. V lost 4 bases and J lost 3, with 12 bases in between. Here the CDR3 DNA reads TGTGCCATCAGTGGAAGTGGACCCCACACCGGGGAGCTGTTTTTT. It is translated as CAISGSGPHTGELFF.

Worth noting for this clone: The germline gene is not matched at one end of the junction; a read error may be the cause. The J gene is TRBJ2-7, the V gene TRBV16; D not resolved. Germline loops: CDR1 KGHSY, CDR2 FQNENV. The length of the CDR3 is 14 residues. For the CDR3, the DNA is TGTGCCGGCAGCCAAATAGCCACCTCAGTTGAGCAGTACTTC. It yields the protein CAGSQIATSVEQYF.

This clone appeared a single time. The chain couples TRBV5-1 to TRBJ2-7, with 9 bases aligning to TRBD1. The CDR3 runs 15 residues. Germline lookup yields CDR1 SGHRS and CDR2 YFSETQ. J gave up 2 bases and V 4 bases, and 7 bases lay outside the gene matches. CDR3 sequence (DNA): TGCGCCAGCAGCGGACAGGGGCTGAAAACCTACGAGCAGTACTTC. It is translated as CASSGQGLKTYEQYF.

This sequence joins TRBV19 and TRBJ1-1; no definite D call. V gave up 5 bases and J gave up 0 bases, with 13 bases separating them. The CDR3 sequence is 15 residues long. CDR1 LNHDA and CDR2 SQIVND come from the germline V gene (reference sequence). In DNA, the CDR3 is TGTGCCAGTAGTCCCCCCCCGGCGGTGAACACTGAAGCTTTCTTT. This encodes CASSPPPAVNTEAFF. Full variable domain (rest looked up from reference TRBV19 and TRBJ1-1): DGGITQSPKYLFRKEGQNVTLSCEQNLNHDAMYWYRQDPGQGLRLIYYSQIVNDFQKGDIAEGYSVSREKKESFPLTVTSAQKNPTAFYLCASSPPPAVNTEAFFGQGTRLTVV.

The rearrangement links TRBV2 to TRBJ1-3; D is unresolved. V lost 5 bases, J lost 0 bases, and 8 bases lay in between. The CDR3 spans 14 residues. Germline V gives CDR1 SNHLY, CDR2 FYNNEI. The CDR3 protein is CASSQRYSGNTIYF. In nucleotides, the CDR3 is TGTGCCAGCAGTCAGAGATACTCTGGAAACACCATATATTTT.

The rearrangement links TRBV7-8 to TRBJ2-1, with TRBD2 matching over 8 bases. Trimming at V came to 5 bases and at J to 10 bases, leaving 10 bases not matched to a gene. From germline, CDR1 is SGHVS and CDR2 FQNEAQ. The CDR3 covers 14 residues. CDR3 protein: CASSLSGVPGEQFF. CDR3 coding DNA: TGTGCCAGCAGCCTTAGCGGGGTGCCGGGGGAGCAGTTCTTC.

J is TRBJ2-3 and V is TRBV6-1, with a possible D match to TRBD2 (6 bases). Germline values: CDR1 MNHNS, CDR2 SASEGT. V lost 5 bases and J lost 5, with 8 bases in between. The CDR3 length is 12 residues. DNA for the CDR3: TGTGCCAGCAGTTGGGGGGTAGATACGCAGTATTTT. This gives the protein CASSWGVDTQYF.